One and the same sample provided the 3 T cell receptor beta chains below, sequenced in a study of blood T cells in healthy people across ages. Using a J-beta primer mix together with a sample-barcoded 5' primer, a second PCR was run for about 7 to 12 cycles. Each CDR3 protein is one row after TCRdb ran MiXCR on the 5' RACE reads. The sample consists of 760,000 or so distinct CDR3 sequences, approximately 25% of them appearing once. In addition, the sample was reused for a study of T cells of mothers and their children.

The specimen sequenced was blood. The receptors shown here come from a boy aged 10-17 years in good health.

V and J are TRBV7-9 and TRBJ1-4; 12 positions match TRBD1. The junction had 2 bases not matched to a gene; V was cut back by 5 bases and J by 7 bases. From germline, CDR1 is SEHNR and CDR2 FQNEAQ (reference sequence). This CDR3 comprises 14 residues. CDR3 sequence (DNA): TGTGCCAGCAGCACGGGACAGGGGGCTGAAAAACTGTTTTTT. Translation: CASSTGQGAEKLFF.

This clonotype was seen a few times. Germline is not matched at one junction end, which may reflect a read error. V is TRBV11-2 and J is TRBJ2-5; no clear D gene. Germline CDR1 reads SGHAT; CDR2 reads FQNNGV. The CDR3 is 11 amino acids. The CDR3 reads CASSHEVGLDF. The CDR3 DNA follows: TGTGCCAGCAGTCACGAGGTCGGATTGGACTTC.

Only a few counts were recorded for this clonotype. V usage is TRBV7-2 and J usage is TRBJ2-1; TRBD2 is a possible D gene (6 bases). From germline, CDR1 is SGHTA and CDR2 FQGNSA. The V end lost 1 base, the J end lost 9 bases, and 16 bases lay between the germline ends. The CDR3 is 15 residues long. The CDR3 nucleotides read TGTGCCAGCAGCTTAGGGGGAGGAGGGGTTGGTGAGCAGTTCTTC. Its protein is CASSLGGGGVGEQFF.